A single sample gave rise to the 24 T cell receptor beta chains below, sequenced in a study of breast tumors, draining lymph nodes, adjacent tissues. TCRdb reprocessed the multiplex PCR reads via MiXCR and lists one record per CDR3 protein. The sample holds roughly 11,000 distinct CDR3 sequences, approximately 55% seen once. The sequenced sample consisted of breast tumor tissue. Every receptor here comes from a female donor with breast cancer. Some clones in this sample may be carry-over from other donors' samples.

This clonotype rates as hyperexpanded (1% or more). The chain couples TRBV29-1 to TRBJ2-3; D gene unclear. CDR3 size: 13 residues. Trimming left V 0 bases short and J 1 base short, with 5 bases between. CDR1 and CDR2 (germline): SQVTM, ANQGSEA. The CDR3 DNA reads as TGCAGCGTTGAAGAGCCCCGCACAGATACGCAGTATTTT. It yields the protein CSVEEPRTDTQYF.

This clonotype ranks as medium-sized. This clone may be a read error of a much larger clone one base away. V gene TRBV11-2 combines with J gene TRBJ2-5; 7 positions agree with TRBD1. The CDR3 runs 15 residues. With 1 base clipped from V and 1 base from J, the junction kept 3 bases outside the gene matches. Germline V lookup: CDR1 SGHAT, CDR2 FQNNGV. CDR3 region: CASSLVGQPQETQYF. As DNA, the CDR3 is TGTGCCAGCAGCTTAGTGGGACAGCCCCAAGAGACCCAGTACTTC.

This clonotype was seen at least ten times. The chain joins TRBV6-6 to TRBJ2-7, with D uncertain. The CDR3 consists of 12 residues. The ends were cut back, 2 bases at V and 3 bases at J, with 5 bases in the middle. CDR1 is MNHNY and CDR2 is SVGAGI in the germline V gene (reference sequence). The CDR3 DNA sequence: TGTGCCAGCAGTTACCAGGTCTACGAGCAGTACTTC. Its protein product is CASSYQVYEQYF.

This clonotype showed up just a few times. The chain links TRBV7-3 to TRBJ2-5; D may correspond to TRBD1 or TRBD2 (6 bases each). Germline loops: CDR1 SGHTA, CDR2 FQGTGA. Trimming removed 1 base at V and 5 bases at J, with 8 bases between. The CDR3 has 13 residues. CDR3 sequence: CASSLNGGETQYF. For the CDR3, the DNA is TGTGCCAGCAGCTTAAACGGGGGCGAGACCCAGTACTTC.

This clonotype was seen only a few times. The chain is built from TRBV7-6 and TRBJ1-3; the D gene is possibly TRBD1 (5 bases). The CDR3 covers 15 residues. Germline loops: CDR1 SGHVS, CDR2 FNYEAQ. The germline V and J ends were trimmed by 6 bases and 0 bases, with 12 bases remaining between them. CDR3 region: CASRPDRSSGNTIYF. In DNA, the CDR3 is TGTGCCAGCAGACCCGACAGAAGCTCTGGAAACACCATATATTTT.

The CDR3 DNA is TGTGCCAGCAGTTTACGGCAAGGTGGGGATGAGCAGTTCTTC. It yields the protein CASSLRQGGDEQFF. This chain joins TRBV12-3 or TRBV12-4 and TRBJ2-1; no firm D call. The CDR3 covers 14 residues. With 2 bases removed from V and 8 bases from J, the gap between germline ends came to 13 bases.

The chain joins TRBV10-3 to TRBJ2-1, with D possibly TRBD2 on 7 matching bases. The V and J ends lost 0 bases and 6 bases respectively, with 15 bases between them. The V gene's germline CDR1 is ENHRY and CDR2 SYGVKD. The CDR3 is 16 residues long. The DNA for the CDR3 is TGTGCCATCAGTGAGTCGATGGCGGGGGCTTTCAATGAGCAGTTCTTC. As protein: CAISESMAGAFNEQFF.

This clonotype showed up just a few times. This CDR3 is CAWSPTGGGHGYTF. Written as DNA, the CDR3 is TGTGCCTGGAGTCCGACAGGGGGCGGTCATGGCTACACCTTC. The rearrangement joins TRBV30 to TRBJ1-2; 10 bases line up with TRBD1. From germline, CDR1 is GTSNPN and CDR2 SVGIG (reference sequence). The CDR3 loop spans 14 amino acids. V was pared by 2 bases and J by 6 bases, with 6 bases of the junction left unmatched.

This chain uses TRBV6-5 with TRBJ1-3; 7 bases agree with TRBD1. V dropped 5 bases and J dropped 0; count of bases not matched to a gene: 7. Germline V lookup: CDR1 MNHEY, CDR2 SVGAGI. The CDR3 spans 16 residues. CDR3 DNA: TGTGCCAGCAGTAGACAGGGAGGGCCCTCTGGAAACACCATATATTTT. Protein product: CASSRQGGPSGNTIYF.

The chain carries TRBV15 and TRBJ1-3, with D perhaps matching TRBD1 (5 bases). This CDR3 is built from 15 residues. Germline V CDR1 and CDR2: LNHNV, YYDKDF (reference sequence). Trimming shortened V by 0 bases and J by 2 bases, and 8 bases separated the two germline ends. The CDR3 DNA reads TGTGCCACCAGCAGAGATGGGGGGACTGGAAACACCATATATTTT. This sequence encodes CATSRDGGTGNTIYF.

This sequence joins TRBV7-9 and TRBJ1-2; 10 bases fit TRBD1. Germline V gene sequence: CDR1 SEHNR, CDR2 FQNEAQ (reference sequence). The CDR3 is 14 residues long. The junction had 8 bases not matched to a gene; V was cut back by 5 bases and J by 8 bases. The CDR3 here is CASSPPGTGEGYTF. The CDR3, as DNA: TGTGCCAGCAGCCCTCCCGGGACAGGGGAAGGCTACACCTTC.

The chain joins TRBV9 to TRBJ2-3; the D gene is possibly TRBD2 (6 bases). This CDR3 region has 15 residues. Trimming removed 4 bases at V and 6 bases at J, with 18 bases between. Germline V gene sequence: CDR1 SGDLS, CDR2 YYNGEE. CDR3 coding DNA: TGTGCCAGCAGCCTTCACGTCCCCGGGGGTGATACGCAGTATTTT. It encodes CASSLHVPGGDTQYF.

About this clonotype itself: The CDR3 ends on some other residue instead of the conserved phenylalanine or tryptophan, so this is likely a read error. The DNA is omitted, as the CDR3 cannot be located on it reliably, and the CDR3 follows TCRdb's listing. The chain is built from TRBV6-1 and TRBJ1-2; TRBD1, as called in the table, went unchecked against the DNA. The germline gives CDR1 MNHNS, CDR2 SASEGT. The CDR3 is 9 amino acids long, termini counted. CDR3 residues: CASSQLGGL.

The rearrangement links TRBV5-6 to TRBJ1-2; 8 bases align to TRBD1. The V segment lost 5 bases and the J segment 1 base; nucleotides outside the gene matches: 10. This CDR3 region has 16 residues. The germline gives CDR1 SGHDT, CDR2 YYEEEE. The CDR3 DNA reads as TGTGCCAGCAGACTACGACAGGGGAGTTTTAACTATGGCTACACCTTC. Protein product: CASRLRQGSFNYGYTF. The whole variable domain, filled in from reference TRBV5-6 and TRBJ1-2, reads DAGVTQSPTHLIKTRGQQVTLRCSPKSGHDTVSWYQQALGQGPQFIFQYYEEEERQRGNFPDRFSGHQFPNYSSELNVNALLLGDSALYLCASRLRQGSFNYGYTFGSGTRLTVV.

There are many counts of this clonotype. CDR3 in DNA: TGTGCCAGCTCACCAGAGGGACTCCCGAACTATGGCTACACCTTC. Its protein is CASSPEGLPNYGYTF. J is TRBJ1-2 and V is TRBV18; D perhaps matches TRBD1 (5 bases). The CDR3 extends over 15 amino acids. The germline CDR1 and CDR2 sequences are KGHSH and LQKENI. The V end lost 2 bases, the J end lost 2 bases, and 12 bases lay between the germline ends.

The V and J genes are TRBV20-1 and TRBJ1-3; TRBD1 matches at 9 bases. After removal of 3 bases from V and 6 bases from J, the junction contained 3 bases not matched to a gene. CDR1 DFQATT and CDR2 SNEGSKA come from the germline V gene (reference sequence). The CDR3 length is 13 residues. The CDR3 is CSARGQGSNTIYF. CDR3 in DNA: TGCAGTGCTAGGGGACAGGGTTCAAACACCATATATTTT.

V and J are TRBV20-1 and TRBJ2-3, with no clear D. CDR3 size: 14 residues. Trimming shortened V by 2 bases and J by 0 bases, and 9 bases separated the two germline ends. Germline CDR1 reads DFQATT; CDR2 reads SNEGSKA (reference sequence). The CDR3 protein is CSARRDPSTDTQYF. In DNA, the CDR3 is TGCAGTGCTAGAAGGGATCCTAGCACAGATACGCAGTATTTT.

This clonotype was counted at least ten times. The conserved final phenylalanine or tryptophan is absent from the CDR3, which likely points to a read error. Because the CDR3's place on the DNA is in doubt, the DNA is left out and the CDR3 is given as listed by TCRdb. The chain is built from TRBV6-1 and TRBJ2-7; the DNA was not compared with TRBD1, the D call given in the table. The CDR3 is 9 residues long, counting both termini. CDR1 MNHNS and CDR2 SASEGT come from the germline V gene. This chain's CDR3 is CASSELGGL.

This clonotype appeared a few times. The chain has TRBV11-3 and TRBJ2-7, with 7 positions matching TRBD1. The germline gives CDR1 SGHNT, CDR2 YENEEA. This CDR3 contains 14 residues. With V trimmed by 4 bases and J by 5 bases, 8 bases remained unmatched. CDR3 residues: CASSSRGGVDEQYF. CDR3 in DNA: TGTGCCAGCAGCTCGAGAGGGGGCGTCGACGAGCAGTACTTC.

The rearrangement joins TRBV20-1 to TRBJ1-2; D gene unclear. CDR3 length: 12 amino acids. V gave up 3 bases and J gave up 8 bases, with 13 bases separating them. The V gene's germline CDR1 is DFQATT and CDR2 SNEGSKA (reference sequence). The DNA of the CDR3 is TGCAGTGCTAGTGGTCCCGGGAGGGGCTACACCTTC. Protein sequence: CSASGPGRGYTF.

The CDR3 region has the DNA TGTGCCAGCAGCTTAGAACCGTCGGGTTACGAGCAGTACTTC. Protein: CASSLEPSGYEQYF. J is TRBJ2-7 and V is TRBV11-2; the D is unclear. The V end was cut by 0 bases, the J end by 4 bases, with 10 bases between. There are 14 residues in the CDR3. Germline V gene data show CDR1 as SGHAT and CDR2 as FQNNGV.

This clonotype is labeled medium-sized. The rearrangement links TRBV6-5 to TRBJ2-7; possible D gene TRBD2, 6 bases. Trimming cost V 5 bases and J 5 bases, with 13 bases left between them. The germline CDR1 and CDR2 sequences are MNHEY and SVGAGI. The CDR3 is 13 residues long. The CDR3 loop reads CASSHLSGDEQYF. The CDR3 nucleotides read TGTGCCAGCAGTCACTTGTCGGGGGACGAGCAGTACTTC.

This clonotype has just one count. The missing conserved phenylalanine or tryptophan at the end of this CDR3 makes a read error likely. The V gene is TRBV6-5, the J gene TRBJ2-7; 11 bases are shared with TRBD2. Trimming at V came to 10 bases and at J to 0 bases, leaving 2 bases not matched to a gene. The CDR3 is made up of 13 amino acids. Germline CDR1 MNHEY, CDR2 SVGAGI. The DNA for the CDR3 is TGTGCCACTAGCGGGGGGAACTCCTACGAGCAGTACTCC. Its translation is CATSGGNSYEQYS.

With regard to this clonotype: A read error may explain this, as a much larger clone is one base away. The chain carries TRBV7-9 and TRBJ2-2; D possibly corresponds to TRBD2 (6 bases). Germline V CDR1 and CDR2: SEHNR, FQNEAQ (reference sequence). CDR3 length: 13 residues. Written as DNA, the CDR3 is TGTGTCAGCAGCTTAGGGAGGACCGGGGAGCTGTTTTTT. As protein: CVSSLGRTGELFF.